This TCR beta chain was identified during a study of cytomegalovirus exposure and HLA in healthy donors. With respect to this clone: Its antigen is not known.

Overall study results and limits: CMV serostatus was the sole immune exposure information available. Versus the approximately 700-donor mean, an Asian-associated ancestry cluster reportedly showed fewer N-insertions in a later analysis. In a later analysis, the majority of CMV-associated beta chains seemingly showed HLA restriction.

Losses at the gene ends were 11 bases for V and 6 bases for J; bases not matched to a gene: 9. The CDR3 spans 12 residues. Germline lookup yields CDR1 LNHDA and CDR2 SQIVND (reference sequence). Primers: 60 Vbeta forward and 13 Jbeta reverse. TCRdb's table, derived via immunoSEQ multiplex PCR, lists solely in-frame clones and lacks some. The sample consists of under 150,000 clones, about 71% of them appearing once. This TCR derives from a woman in her fifties or sixties in good health and CMV-seropositive. The chain links TRBV19 to TRBJ1-1; TRBD1 agrees at 7 bases. Sequenced: PBMCs. Here the CDR3 reads CALGTGTAEAFF. CDR3 nucleotide sequence: TGTGCCCTAGGGACCGGGACAGCTGAAGCTTTCTTT.